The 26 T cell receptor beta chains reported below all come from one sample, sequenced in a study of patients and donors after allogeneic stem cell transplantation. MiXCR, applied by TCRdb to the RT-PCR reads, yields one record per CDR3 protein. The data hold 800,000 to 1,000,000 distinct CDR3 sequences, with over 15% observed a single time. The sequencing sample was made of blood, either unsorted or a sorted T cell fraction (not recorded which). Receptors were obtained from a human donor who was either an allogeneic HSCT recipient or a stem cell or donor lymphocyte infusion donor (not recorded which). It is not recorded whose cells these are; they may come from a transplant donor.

The CDR3 sequence is CASSRLAPNTGELFF. CDR3 DNA sequence: TGTGCCAGCAGTCGACTAGCGCCGAACACCGGGGAGCTGTTTTTT. The chain uses TRBV2 and TRBJ2-2; 8 nucleotides agree with TRBD2. CDR3 length: 15 amino acids. Germline lookup yields CDR1 SNHLY and CDR2 FYNNEI. With V trimmed by 5 bases and J by 0 bases, 2 bases remained unmatched.

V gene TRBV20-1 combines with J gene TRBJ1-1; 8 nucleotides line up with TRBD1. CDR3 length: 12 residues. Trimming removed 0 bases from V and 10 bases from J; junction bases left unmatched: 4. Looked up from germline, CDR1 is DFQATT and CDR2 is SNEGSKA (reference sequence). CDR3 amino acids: CSARDRGRGAFF. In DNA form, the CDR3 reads TGCAGTGCTAGAGACAGGGGGCGTGGAGCTTTCTTT.

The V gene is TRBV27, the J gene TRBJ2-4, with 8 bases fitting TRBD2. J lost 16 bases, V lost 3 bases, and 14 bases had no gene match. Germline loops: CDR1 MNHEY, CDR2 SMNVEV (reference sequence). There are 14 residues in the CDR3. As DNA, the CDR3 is TGTGCCAGCAGTTTTGGCGGGAGCGGGAGCCCCCAATACTTC. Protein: CASSFGGSGSPQYF.

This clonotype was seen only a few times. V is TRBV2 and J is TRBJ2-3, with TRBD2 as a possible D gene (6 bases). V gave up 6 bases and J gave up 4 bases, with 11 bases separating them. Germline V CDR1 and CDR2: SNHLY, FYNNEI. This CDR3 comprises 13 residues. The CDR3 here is CASRRERPDTQYF. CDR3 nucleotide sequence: TGTGCCAGCAGACGGGAGAGGCCAGATACGCAGTATTTT.

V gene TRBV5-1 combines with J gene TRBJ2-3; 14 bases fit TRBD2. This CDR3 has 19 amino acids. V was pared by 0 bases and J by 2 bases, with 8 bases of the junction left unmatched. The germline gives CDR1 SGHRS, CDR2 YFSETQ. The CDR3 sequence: CASSLARTSGGKITDTQYF. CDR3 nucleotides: TGCGCCAGCAGCTTGGCCCGGACTAGCGGGGGGAAAATCACAGATACGCAGTATTTT.

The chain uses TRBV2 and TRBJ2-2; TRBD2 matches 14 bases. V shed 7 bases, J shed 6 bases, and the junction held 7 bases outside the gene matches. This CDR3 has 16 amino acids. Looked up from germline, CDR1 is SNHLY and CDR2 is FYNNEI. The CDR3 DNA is TGTGCCAGCATGACTAGCGGGGGGGCAATCGCCGGGGAGCTGTTTTTT. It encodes CASMTSGGAIAGELFF.

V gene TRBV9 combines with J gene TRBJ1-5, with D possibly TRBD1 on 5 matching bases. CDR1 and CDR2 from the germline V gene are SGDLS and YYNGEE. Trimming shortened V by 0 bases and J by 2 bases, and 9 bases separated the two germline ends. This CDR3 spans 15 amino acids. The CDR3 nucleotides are TGTGCCAGCAGCGTAGGTCCAGGGCGCAATCAGCCCCAGCATTTT. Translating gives CASSVGPGRNQPQHF.

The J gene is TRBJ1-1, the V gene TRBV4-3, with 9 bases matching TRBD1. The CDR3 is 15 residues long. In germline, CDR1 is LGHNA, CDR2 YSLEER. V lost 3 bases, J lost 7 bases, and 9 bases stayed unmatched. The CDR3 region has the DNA TGCGCCAGCAGCCAGGATCCCGGGACAGGGCGTGAAGCTTTCTTT. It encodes CASSQDPGTGREAFF.

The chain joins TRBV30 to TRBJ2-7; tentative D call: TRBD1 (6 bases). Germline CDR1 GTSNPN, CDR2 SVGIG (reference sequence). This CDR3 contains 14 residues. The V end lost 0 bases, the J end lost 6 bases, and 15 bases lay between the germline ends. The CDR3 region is CAWSVVQVRGEQYF. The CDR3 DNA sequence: TGTGCCTGGAGTGTAGTACAGGTCAGGGGCGAGCAGTACTTC. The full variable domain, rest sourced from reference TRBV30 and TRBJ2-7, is SQTIHQWPATLVQPVGSPLSLECTVEGTSNPNLYWYRQAAGRGLQLLFYSVGIGQISSEVPQNLSASRPQDRQFILSSKKLLLSDSGFYLCAWSVVQVRGEQYFGPGTRLTVT.

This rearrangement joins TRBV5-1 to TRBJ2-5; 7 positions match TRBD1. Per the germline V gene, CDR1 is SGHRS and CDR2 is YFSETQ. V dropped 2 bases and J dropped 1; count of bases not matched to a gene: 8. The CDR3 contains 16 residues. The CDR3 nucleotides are TGCGCCAGCAGCTTCCTACAACAGGGGACCCAAGAGACCCAGTACTTC. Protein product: CASSFLQQGTQETQYF.

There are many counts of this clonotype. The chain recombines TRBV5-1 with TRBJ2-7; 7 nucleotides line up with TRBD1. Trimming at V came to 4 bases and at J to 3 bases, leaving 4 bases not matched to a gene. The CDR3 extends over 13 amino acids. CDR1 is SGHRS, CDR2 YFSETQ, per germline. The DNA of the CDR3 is TGCGCCAGCAGCGGGGGACAGTTCTACGAGCAGTACTTC. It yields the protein CASSGGQFYEQYF.

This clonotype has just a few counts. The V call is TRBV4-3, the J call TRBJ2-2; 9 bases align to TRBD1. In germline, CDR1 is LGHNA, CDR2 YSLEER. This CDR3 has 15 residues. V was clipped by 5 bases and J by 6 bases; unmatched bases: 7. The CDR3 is CASSSRDRVSGELFF. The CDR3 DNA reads TGCGCCAGCAGCAGCCGGGACAGGGTCTCCGGGGAGCTGTTTTTT.

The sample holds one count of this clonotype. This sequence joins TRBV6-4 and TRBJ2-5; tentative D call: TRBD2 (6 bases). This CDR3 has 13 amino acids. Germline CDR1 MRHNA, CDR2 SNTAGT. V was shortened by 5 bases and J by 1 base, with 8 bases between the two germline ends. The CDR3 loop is CASSRELQETQYF. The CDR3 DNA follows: TGTGCCAGCAGTCGGGAGCTCCAAGAGACCCAGTACTTC.

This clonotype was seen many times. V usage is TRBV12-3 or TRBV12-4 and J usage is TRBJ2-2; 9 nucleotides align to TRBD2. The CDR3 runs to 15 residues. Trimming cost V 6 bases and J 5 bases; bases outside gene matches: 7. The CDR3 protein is CASSLSGGQTGELFF. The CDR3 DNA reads TGTGCCAGCAGCCTAAGCGGGGGGCAGACCGGGGAGCTGTTTTTT.

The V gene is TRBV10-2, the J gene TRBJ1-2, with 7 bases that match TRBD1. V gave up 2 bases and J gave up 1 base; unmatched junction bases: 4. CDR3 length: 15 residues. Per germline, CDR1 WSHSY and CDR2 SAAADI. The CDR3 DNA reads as TGCGCCAGCAGTGAGCCGCAGGGGGGTAACTATGGCTACACCTTC. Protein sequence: CASSEPQGGNYGYTF.

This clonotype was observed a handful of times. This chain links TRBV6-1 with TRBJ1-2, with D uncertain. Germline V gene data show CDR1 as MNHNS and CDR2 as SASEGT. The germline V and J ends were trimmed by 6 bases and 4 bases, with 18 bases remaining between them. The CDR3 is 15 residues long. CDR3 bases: TGTGCCAGCAGCCGAGGACCCCAACGGGGCTATGGCTACACCTTC. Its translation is CASSRGPQRGYGYTF.

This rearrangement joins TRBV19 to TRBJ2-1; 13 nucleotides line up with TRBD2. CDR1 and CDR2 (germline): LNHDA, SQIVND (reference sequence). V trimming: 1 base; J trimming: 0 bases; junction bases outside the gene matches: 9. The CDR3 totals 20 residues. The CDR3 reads CASSIARTSGSHSSYNEQFF. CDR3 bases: TGTGCCAGTAGTATAGCCCGGACTAGCGGGAGCCATAGCTCCTACAATGAGCAGTTCTTC.

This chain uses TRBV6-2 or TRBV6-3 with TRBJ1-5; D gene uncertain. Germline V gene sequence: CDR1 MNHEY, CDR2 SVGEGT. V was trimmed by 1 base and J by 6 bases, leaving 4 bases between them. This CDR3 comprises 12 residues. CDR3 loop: CASSYYGQPQHF. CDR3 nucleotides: TGTGCCAGCAGTTACTACGGTCAGCCCCAGCATTTT.

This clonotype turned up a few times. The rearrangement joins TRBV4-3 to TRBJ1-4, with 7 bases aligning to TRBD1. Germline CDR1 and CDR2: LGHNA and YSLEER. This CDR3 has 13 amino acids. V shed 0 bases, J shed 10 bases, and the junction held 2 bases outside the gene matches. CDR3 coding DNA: TGCGCCAGCAGCCAAGATTCAGGGGGAAAACTGTTTTTT. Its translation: CASSQDSGGKLFF.

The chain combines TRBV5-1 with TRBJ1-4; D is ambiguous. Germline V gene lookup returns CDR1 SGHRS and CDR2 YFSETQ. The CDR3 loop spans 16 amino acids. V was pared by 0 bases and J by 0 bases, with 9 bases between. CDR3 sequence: CASSLGEYPTNEKLFF. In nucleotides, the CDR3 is TGCGCCAGCAGCTTGGGGGAGTACCCAACTAATGAAAAACTGTTTTTT.

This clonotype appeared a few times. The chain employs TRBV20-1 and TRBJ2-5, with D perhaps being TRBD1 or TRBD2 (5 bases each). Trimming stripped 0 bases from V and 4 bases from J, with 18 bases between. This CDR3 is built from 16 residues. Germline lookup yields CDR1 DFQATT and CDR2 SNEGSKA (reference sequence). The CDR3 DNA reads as TGCAGTGCTAGAGAGGGACCCCGGAACAGTATAGAGACCCAGTACTTC. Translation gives CSAREGPRNSIETQYF.

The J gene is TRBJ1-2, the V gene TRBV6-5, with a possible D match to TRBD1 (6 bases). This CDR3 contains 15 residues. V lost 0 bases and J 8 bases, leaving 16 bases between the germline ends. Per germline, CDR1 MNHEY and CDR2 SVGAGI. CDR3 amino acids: CASSYSTGQGWGYTF. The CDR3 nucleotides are TGTGCCAGCAGTTACTCGACTGGGCAGGGGTGGGGCTACACCTTC.

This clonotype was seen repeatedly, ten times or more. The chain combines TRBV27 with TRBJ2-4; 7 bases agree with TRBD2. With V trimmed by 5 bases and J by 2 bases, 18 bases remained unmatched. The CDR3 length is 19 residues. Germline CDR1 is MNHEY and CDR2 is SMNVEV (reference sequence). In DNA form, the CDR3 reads TGTGCCAGCAGTCCCATAAAGGGAGCGGGGAGGCTGTCCAAAAACATTCAGTACTTC. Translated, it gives CASSPIKGAGRLSKNIQYF.

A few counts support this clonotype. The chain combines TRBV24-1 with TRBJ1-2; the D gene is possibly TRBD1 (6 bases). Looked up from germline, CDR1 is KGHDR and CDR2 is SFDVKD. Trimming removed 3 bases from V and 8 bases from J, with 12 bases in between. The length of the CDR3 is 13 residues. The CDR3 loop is CATSDRDTAGYTF. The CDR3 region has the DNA TGTGCCACCAGTGATCGGGACACGGCCGGCTACACCTTC.

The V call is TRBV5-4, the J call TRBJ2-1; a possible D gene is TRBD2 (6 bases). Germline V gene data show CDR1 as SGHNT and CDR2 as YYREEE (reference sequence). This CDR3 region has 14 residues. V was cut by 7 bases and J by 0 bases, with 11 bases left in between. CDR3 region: CASEDYSSYNEQFF. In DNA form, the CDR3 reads TGTGCCAGCGAGGACTATAGCTCCTACAATGAGCAGTTCTTC.

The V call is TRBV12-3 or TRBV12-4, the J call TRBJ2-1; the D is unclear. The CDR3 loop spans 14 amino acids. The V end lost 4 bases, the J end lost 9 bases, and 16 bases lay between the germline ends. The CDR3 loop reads CASSSPGLVGEQFF. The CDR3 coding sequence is TGTGCCAGCAGTTCCCCGGGTCTGGTCGGTGAGCAGTTCTTC.